Sequencing of this TCR beta chain was carried out in a study of T cells after yellow fever vaccination. Study information: SMART-Seq v4 Ultra Low Input prepared libraries from low-cell fractions.

Study results and caveats: The study re-detected most primary-vaccination clones after the booster (nearly 97% CD4, approximately 88% CD8). Few clonotypes appeared in both CD4 and CD8 compartments.

CDR1 is SGDLS and CDR2 is YYNGEE in the germline V gene. There are 14 residues in the CDR3. Trimming at V came to 0 bases and at J to 4 bases, leaving 4 bases not matched to a gene. As regards this clonotype: Its antigen is not identified.

TCRdb redid the calling of the 5' RACE reads with MiXCR, one entry per CDR3 protein. The table has around 300,000 distinct CDR3 sequences, about an eighth seen once; the top ten hold around 0.49%. The sample here was CD4+ T cells sorted from PBMCs, taken 45 days after the yellow fever booster vaccination. The receptor comes from a man younger than 45 who received the YFV17D yellow fever vaccine. The chain joins TRBV9 to TRBJ2-7; 7 bases line up with TRBD2. The CDR3 loop reads CASSVDGRSYEQYF. In DNA, the CDR3 is TGTGCCAGCAGCGTAGACGGGAGGTCTTACGAGCAGTACTTC.